This TCR beta chain was sequenced in a study of a mutant IDH1 vaccine in newly diagnosed glioma. The overall study: Earlier treatment was radiotherapy, temozolomide, or both, with most getting both.

Study-wide results and caveats: Top-clonotype changes in peripheral T cells seemed unrelated to pseudoprogression.

Repertoires were generated with immunoSEQ multiplex PCR, while TCRdb's copy carries only in-frame clones and drops some. The repertoire consists of about 32,000 clones, with approximately 80% occurring once and the leading ten covering approximately 15%. This CDR3 has 14 residues. Trimming cost V 0 bases and J 5 bases, with 11 bases left between them. CDR1 and CDR2 (germline): SGHRS, YFSETQ. Regarding time point: week 35, safety follow-up. Vaccination comprised doses that each held 300 ug of mutant IDH1 20-mer peptide, plus topical imiquimod. On this clone: Its specificity is not known.

The source is a young man with glioma. The rearrangement links TRBV5-1 to TRBJ1-1, with D possibly TRBD1 on 5 matching bases. The material was PBMCs, obtained from a glioma patient whose treatment included an IDH1 peptide vaccine. This chain's CDR3 is CASSLAGERTEAFF. DNA for the CDR3: TGCGCCAGCAGCTTGGCGGGGGAGAGGACTGAAGCTTTCTTT.